The 5 T cell receptor beta chains below all came from one sample that was sequenced in a study of shared clonotypes between healthy human individuals (dated by TCRdb to 2018 to 2021). Libraries were constructed by the immunoSEQ multiplex PCR assay. Imported from immuneACCESS, the table was reduced by TCRdb to in-frame sequences with V and J called. These copies leave out some clones; in studies compared against another copy, an unresolved V gene accounts for under half, and the cause of the remainder is not known. The sample records under 2,500,000 clones, 90% to 96% of which are singletons. Around 0.13% of the sample belongs to the ten largest clones. Sequencing was done on a sample of naive CD4+ T cells sorted from blood. The label giving this sample's cell subset or site can be read as: CD45RA+ positively selected. The source is a man aged 18 to 29 in good health.

The chain is built from TRBV6-6 and TRBJ1-1; 8 nucleotides match TRBD1. Looked up from germline, CDR1 is MNHNY and CDR2 is SVGAGI (reference sequence). V dropped 6 bases and J dropped 1; count of bases not matched to a gene: 7. CDR3 length: 15 residues. The CDR3 DNA reads as TGTGCCAGCAGCCTCAGGACAGGGCAGAACACTGAAGCTTTCTTT. Protein: CASSLRTGQNTEAFF.

This clone was detected only a few times. A read error may produce the germline difference seen at one junction end. The chain uses TRBV28 and TRBJ1-1, with 8 bases aligning to TRBD1. Germline V lookup: CDR1 MDHEN, CDR2 SYDVKM. The CDR3 runs to 16 residues. CDR3 amino acids: CASSFLGTGSNNEAFF. The CDR3 DNA is TGTGCCAGCAGCTTTCTCGGGACAGGATCTAACAATGAAGCTTTCTTT.

This chain joins TRBV21-1 and TRBJ1-2; TRBD1, the table's D call, lacks a check against the DNA. TRBV21-1 is a listed pseudogene. The CDR3 is 13 amino acids. The CDR3 sequence: CASSTAGPLCYTF. The CDR3 nucleotides read TGTGCCAGCAGCACTGCAGGGCCTTTATGCTACACCTTC.

The chain combines TRBV7-3 with TRBJ2-3, with D unresolved. The ends were cut back, 0 bases at V and 1 base at J, with 11 bases in the middle. Per germline, CDR1 SGHTA and CDR2 FQGTGA. This CDR3 has 16 residues. The CDR3, as DNA: TGTGCCAGCAGCTTAACTATGGCCCGGGGCACAGATACGCAGTATTTT. It translates to CASSLTMARGTDTQYF.

As concerns this clone: This sample also contains other DNA sequences that code for the same CDR3. V is TRBV11-2 and J is TRBJ2-7; D is unresolved. CDR1 and CDR2 (germline): SGHAT, FQNNGV. The V and J ends lost 0 bases and 0 bases respectively, with 6 bases between them. The CDR3 runs 14 residues. As DNA, the CDR3 is TGTGCCAGCAGCTTAGATCCCAGCTCCTACGAGCAGTACTTC. This sequence encodes CASSLDPSSYEQYF.